This T cell receptor beta chain was obtained from a study of CD8+CD57+ T cells in acquired aplastic anemia. Genomic DNA templated the TCR beta VDJ and CDR3 profiling. TCRdb redid the calling of the reads with MiXCR, one entry per CDR3 protein. The sample lists 60,000 to 75,000 distinct CDR3 sequences; around 50% were seen once. This clonotype was seen just once. Germline loops: CDR1 ENHRY, CDR2 SYGVKD. The CDR3 spans 14 residues. Trimming removed 4 bases at V and 8 bases at J, with 15 bases between. This receptor was identified in a human donor in good health, serving as a control. The sequencing input was sorted CD4+, CD8+, or CD8+CD57+ T cells (not recorded which) from PBMCs. This chain joins TRBV10-3 and TRBJ1-5; D unresolved. CDR3 residues: CAISGGRADEPQHF. In DNA form, the CDR3 reads TGTGCCATCAGTGGAGGGAGGGCCGATGAGCCCCAGCATTTT.